This entry features one TCR beta chain sequence. The antigen remains unidentified. The CDR3 runs to 13 residues. V lost 4 bases, J lost 9 bases, and 6 bases stayed unmatched. Looked up from germline, CDR1 is LGHDT and CDR2 is YNNKEL (reference sequence). This record comes from a study of T cells after yellow fever vaccination. Findings and caveats of the study: From the bulk population, abundant clonotypes could contaminate and appear within FACS-sorted repertoires.

They built TCR cDNA with 5'RACE template switching, a step that put in a universal primer site and UMIs. TCRdb re-analysed the 5' RACE reads in MiXCR, keeping a single row per CDR3 protein. The repertoire consists of a few hundred thousand distinct CDR3 sequences, with around 4.4% occurring once and the leading ten covering just under 20%. The TCR originated in a man aged 18 to 29 who received the YFV17D yellow fever vaccine. The V call is TRBV3-1, the J call TRBJ2-4, with 7 bases that match TRBD1. Sequencing used PBMCs, obtained 15 days after the yellow fever booster vaccination. CDR3 sequence: CASSPTDRAIQYF. Written as DNA, the CDR3 is TGTGCCAGCAGCCCGACCGACAGGGCCATTCAGTACTTC.